This T cell receptor (beta chain) was sequenced for a study of control samples from healthy donors and cancer patients. The germline gives CDR1 GTSNPN, CDR2 SVGIG (reference sequence). The CDR3 contains 13 residues. The ends were cut back, 5 bases at V and 1 base at J, with 11 bases in the middle. Method: immunoSEQ multiplex PCR; TCRdb's copy keeps in-frame clones and lacks some. The table has roughly 120,000 clones, more than 85% seen once. The V and J genes are TRBV30 and TRBJ1-1; D is unresolved. Sequencing was done on a sample of blood. The sequence derives from a woman aged 45-65 years in good health. CDR3 residues: CAWGRRANTEAFF. The CDR3 coding sequence is TGTGCCTGGGGAAGGCGGGCGAACACTGAAGCTTTCTTT.